These T cell receptor beta chains were read from a single sample in a study of blood T cell repertoires in COVID-19. This table comes from immunoSEQ multiplex PCR, and its TCRdb copy is limited to in-frame clones, with some not included. The sample has hundreds of thousands of clones; 70% to 90% are singletons. Material: peripheral blood. These receptors were taken from a woman aged 45-65 years with COVID-19, enrolled during active disease. Both conserved end residues are part of each CDR3. D genes are given only for firm matches. A row's size may be missing; if present it is once, few, many or a size class.

clone_size	v_call	d_call	j_call	cdr3_nt	cdr3_aa
-	TRBV2	TRBD1	TRBJ2-5	TGTGCCAGCAGTTGGGACAGAGAGACCCAGTACTTC	CASSWDRETQYF
-	TRBV10-1	-	TRBJ2-7	TGCGCCAGCAGTGAGTTAGAGGGAAGCTCCTACGAGCAGTACTTC	CASSELEGSSYEQYF
few	TRBV10-3	-	TRBJ2-6	TGTGCCATCAGGGACAGTCCCTCTGGGGCCAACGTCCTGACTTTC	CAIRDSPSGANVLTF
few	TRBV30	-	TRBJ1-6	TGTGCCTGGAGAGGACAGTATAATTCACCCCTCCACTTT	CAWRGQYNSPLHF
-	TRBV9	-	TRBJ1-2	TGTGCCAGCAGCGCCCAGACTAACTATGGCTACACCTTC	CASSAQTNYGYTF
-	TRBV6-1	-	TRBJ1-2	TGTGCCAGCAGTGAAATCGGGACAAATTATGGCTACACCTTC	CASSEIGTNYGYTF
-	TRBV5-8	-	TRBJ1-6	TGTGCCAGCAGCTTGTGGGGGCCCAATTCACCCCTCCACTTT	CASSLWGPNSPLHF
-	TRBV18	TRBD1	TRBJ2-3	TGTGCCAGCTCACTCGGACAGGGGGAGTACACAGATACGCAGTATTTT	CASSLGQGEYTDTQYF
-	TRBV5-1	TRBD2	TRBJ2-7	TGCGCCAGCAGCTTGGCGGGCCCCGGGACTAGTCAAGGCGAGCAGTACTTC	CASSLAGPGTSQGEQYF
few	TRBV28	-	TRBJ2-1	TGTGCCAGCAGTTTTTCTCAGAATGAGCAGTTCTTC	CASSFSQNEQFF
-	TRBV6-5	-	TRBJ1-5	TGTGCCAGCAGTTACATGGGGGCGAATCAGCCCCAGCATTTT	CASSYMGANQPQHF
-	TRBV9	-	TRBJ2-7	TGTGCCAGCAGCGTAGAGAGCTCCTACGAGCAGTACTTC	CASSVESSYEQYF
-	TRBV11-2	-	TRBJ1-2	TGTGCCAGCAGCGGAGGGGTCGGGGCTAACTATGGCTACACCTTC	CASSGGVGANYGYTF
-	TRBV2	-	TRBJ2-1	TGTGCCAGTAGGAGATATGAGCAGTTCTTC	CASRRYEQFF
-	TRBV13	TRBD1	TRBJ2-7	TGTGCCAGCGGGACAGCCTATTCCTACGAGCAGTACTTC	CASGTAYSYEQYF
few	TRBV9	TRBD2	TRBJ2-7	TGTGCCAGCAGCGTAGGAGCGGGGGCCTACGAGCAGTACTTC	CASSVGAGAYEQYF
-	TRBV19	TRBD1	TRBJ2-7	TGTGCCAGTAGTACCCTCCCGACAGGGGACGAGCAGTACTTC	CASSTLPTGDEQYF
-	TRBV5-8	-	TRBJ1-5	TGTGCCAGCAGGCCACGGGATATTTCTGGGGCCCAGCATTTT	CASRPRDISGAQHF
-	TRBV9	TRBD2	TRBJ2-1	TGTGCCAGCACGCCACTAGCGGGGGTTTACAATGAGCAGTTCTTC	CASTPLAGVYNEQFF
-	TRBV5-1	-	TRBJ2-7	TGCGCCAGCAGCTTGTCTTATACAGGGTACGAGCAGTACTTC	CASSLSYTGYEQYF
few	TRBV9	-	TRBJ2-2	TGTGCCAGCAGCGTAGTTAGCGGGGAGCTGTTTTTT	CASSVVSGELFF
-	TRBV6-5	-	TRBJ1-1	TGTGCCAGCAGGATTCTAATGAACACTGAAGCTTTCTTT	CASRILMNTEAFF
-	TRBV7-9	-	TRBJ1-1	TGTGCCAGCATAGGGGGGAGGGACACTGAAGCTTTCTTT	CASIGGRDTEAFF
-	TRBV27	-	TRBJ2-4	TGTGCCAGCAGTCGGGGGTGGTTAAACATTCAGTACTTC	CASSRGWLNIQYF
-	TRBV7-9	TRBD1	TRBJ1-4	TGTGCCAGCAGCCGGACAGGGGGGGATGAAAAACTGTTTTTT	CASSRTGGDEKLFF
-	TRBV5-1	-	TRBJ2-2	TGCGCCAGCACTGCAGGGTCCGGGGAGCTGTTTTTT	CASTAGSGELFF
-	TRBV10-2	TRBD2	TRBJ2-3	TGCGCCAGCAGCTTAATACTAGCGGGGGTGCCAGATACGCAGTATTTT	CASSLILAGVPDTQYF
-	TRBV9	-	TRBJ2-5	TGTGCCAGCAGCGTAGAGGGCGGGAAAGAGACCCAGTACTTC	CASSVEGGKETQYF
few	TRBV30	TRBD1	TRBJ1-4	TGTGCCTGGAGGGGAGGACAGGCCAGCGAAAAACTGTTTTTT	CAWRGGQASEKLFF
-	TRBV7-6	-	TRBJ1-5	TGTGCCAGCAGCTTCCGAGCCGAGGGAAATCAGCCCCAGCATTTT	CASSFRAEGNQPQHF
-	TRBV19	TRBD1	TRBJ2-2	TGTGCCAGTAGTAGGATGGGACAGGGGATAGGCGGGGAGCTGTTTTTT	CASSRMGQGIGGELFF
-	TRBV6-4	-	TRBJ2-2	TGTGCCAGCAGTGACGATGGTTCCGGCGGGGAGCTGTTTTTT	CASSDDGSGGELFF
few	TRBV18	-	TRBJ2-3	TGTGCCAGCTCACCACAGGAGCCTAACACAGATACGCAGTATTTT	CASSPQEPNTDTQYF
-	TRBV5-1	-	TRBJ1-1	TGCGCCAGCAGCTTGTACGGACAGTTAAACACTGAAGCTTTCTTT	CASSLYGQLNTEAFF
once	TRBV11-2	TRBD2	TRBJ2-5	TGTGCCAGCAGCATCGGACTAGCGGGGGCAGAGACCCAGTACTTC	CASSIGLAGAETQYF
-	TRBV3-1/TRBV3-2	TRBD1	TRBJ1-4	TGTGCCAGCAGCCCCGGGACAGCATCCGAAAAACTGTTTTTT	CASSPGTASEKLFF
-	TRBV5-1	TRBD2	TRBJ2-7	TGCGCCAGCAGCTCCTCCCCGGGAGGCGAGCAGTACTTC	CASSSSPGGEQYF
-	TRBV28	TRBD1	TRBJ1-2	TGTGCCAGCAGTCCCCGGGACAGGGGAACCTATGGCTACACCTTC	CASSPRDRGTYGYTF
-	TRBV7-2	TRBD2	TRBJ2-3	TGTGCCAGCAGCTCCCGGACTAGCAGCACAGATACGCAGTATTTT	CASSSRTSSTDTQYF
-	TRBV5-1	-	TRBJ2-1	TGCGCCAGCAGGAATCGCGGGGCCGACAATGAGCAGTTCTTC	CASRNRGADNEQFF
-	TRBV7-9	-	TRBJ2-4	TGTGCCAGCAGCCCCCCAGGGGCAGGGTTGGCCAAAAACATTCAGTACTTC	CASSPPGAGLAKNIQYF
-	TRBV9	TRBD1	TRBJ1-6	TGTGCCAGCAGCCGAGGACAGGGTGGATCACCCCTCCACTTT	CASSRGQGGSPLHF